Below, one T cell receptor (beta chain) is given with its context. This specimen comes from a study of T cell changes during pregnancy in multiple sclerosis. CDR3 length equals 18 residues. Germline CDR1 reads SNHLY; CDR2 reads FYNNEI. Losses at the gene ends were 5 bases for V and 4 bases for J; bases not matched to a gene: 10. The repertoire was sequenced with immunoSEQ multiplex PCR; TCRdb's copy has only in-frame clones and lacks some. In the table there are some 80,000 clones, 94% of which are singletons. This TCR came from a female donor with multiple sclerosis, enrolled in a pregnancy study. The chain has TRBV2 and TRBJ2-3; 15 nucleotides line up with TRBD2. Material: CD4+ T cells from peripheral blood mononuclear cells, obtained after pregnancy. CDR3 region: CASSIGLAGGSGSDTQYF. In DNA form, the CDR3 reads TGTGCCAGCAGTATTGGACTAGCGGGAGGGTCGGGGTCAGATACGCAGTATTTT.